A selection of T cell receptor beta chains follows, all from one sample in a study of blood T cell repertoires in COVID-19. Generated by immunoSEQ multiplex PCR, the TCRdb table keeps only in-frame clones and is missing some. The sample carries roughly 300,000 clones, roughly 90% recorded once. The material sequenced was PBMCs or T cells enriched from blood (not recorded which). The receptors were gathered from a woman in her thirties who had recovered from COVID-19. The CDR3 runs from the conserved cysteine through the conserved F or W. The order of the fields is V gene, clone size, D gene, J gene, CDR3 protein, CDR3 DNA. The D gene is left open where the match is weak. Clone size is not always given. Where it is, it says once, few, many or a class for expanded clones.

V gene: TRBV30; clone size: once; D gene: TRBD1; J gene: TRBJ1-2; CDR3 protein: CAWSRAGGRGGYTF; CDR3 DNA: TGTGCCTGGAGTCGGGCAGGGGGCAGAGGCGGCTACACCTTC
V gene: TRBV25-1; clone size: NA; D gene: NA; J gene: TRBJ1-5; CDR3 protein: CASSESSHQPQHF; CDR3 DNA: TGTGCCAGCAGTGAATCTTCCCATCAGCCCCAGCATTTT
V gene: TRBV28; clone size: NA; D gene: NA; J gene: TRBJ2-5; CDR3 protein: CASRGGGQDQETQYF; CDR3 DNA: TGTGCCAGCAGAGGGGGGGGACAGGACCAAGAGACCCAGTACTTC
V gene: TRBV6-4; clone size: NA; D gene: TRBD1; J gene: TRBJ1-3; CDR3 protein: CASSEGSRTGVKNTIYF; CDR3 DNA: TGTGCCAGCAGTGAAGGGTCCCGGACAGGGGTAAAAAACACCATATATTTT
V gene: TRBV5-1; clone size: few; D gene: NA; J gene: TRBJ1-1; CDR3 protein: CASSARGGSYQNTEAFF; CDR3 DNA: TGCGCCAGCAGCGCTAGGGGTGGGTCCTACCAGAACACTGAAGCTTTCTTT
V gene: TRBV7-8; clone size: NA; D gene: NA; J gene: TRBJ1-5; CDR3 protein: CASSNRTVTSNQPQHF; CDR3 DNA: TGTGCCAGCAGCAACAGAACAGTGACGAGCAATCAGCCCCAGCATTTT
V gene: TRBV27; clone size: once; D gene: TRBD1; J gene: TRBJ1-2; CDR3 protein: CASSSPRDRVNYGYTF; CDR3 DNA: TGTGCCAGCAGTTCTCCTCGGGACAGGGTCAACTATGGCTACACCTTC
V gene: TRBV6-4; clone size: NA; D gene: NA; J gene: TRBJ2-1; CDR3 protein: CASSDSGNEQFF; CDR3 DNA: TGTGCCAGCAGTGATTCCGGGAATGAGCAGTTCTTC
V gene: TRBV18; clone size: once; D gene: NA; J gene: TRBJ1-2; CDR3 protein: CASSPRQGGFYGYTF; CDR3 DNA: TGTGCCAGCTCACCACGCCAGGGTGGATTTTATGGCTACACCTTC
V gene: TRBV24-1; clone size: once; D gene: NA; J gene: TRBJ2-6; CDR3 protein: CATSDATETGANVLTF; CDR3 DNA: TGTGCCACCAGTGACGCGACAGAGACTGGGGCCAACGTCCTGACTTTC
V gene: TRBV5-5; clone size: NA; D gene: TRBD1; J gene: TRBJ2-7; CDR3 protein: CASSPRTGTLSYEQYF; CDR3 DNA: TGTGCCAGCAGCCCACGGACAGGGACCCTCTCCTACGAGCAGTACTTC
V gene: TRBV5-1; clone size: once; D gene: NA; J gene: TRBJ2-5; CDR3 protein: CASSLHVFSGDTRQETQYF; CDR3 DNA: TGCGCCAGCAGCTTGCATGTCTTTTCGGGAGACACCAGACAAGAGACCCAGTACTTC
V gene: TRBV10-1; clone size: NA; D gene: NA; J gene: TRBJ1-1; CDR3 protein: CASSFTWTSMNTEAFF; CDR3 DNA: TGCGCCAGCAGCTTCACCTGGACATCCATGAACACTGAAGCTTTCTTT
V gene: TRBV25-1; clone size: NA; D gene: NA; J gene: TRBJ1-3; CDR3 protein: CASSATVLGNTIYF; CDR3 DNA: TGTGCCAGCAGTGCGACAGTCCTTGGAAACACCATATATTTT
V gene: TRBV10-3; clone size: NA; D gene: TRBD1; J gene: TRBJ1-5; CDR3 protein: CAKTGTGGFSNQPQHF; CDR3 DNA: TGTGCCAAGACCGGGACAGGGGGCTTTAGCAATCAGCCCCAGCATTTT
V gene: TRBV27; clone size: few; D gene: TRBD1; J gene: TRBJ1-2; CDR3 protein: CASGQDRGSYGYTF; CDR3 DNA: TGTGCCAGCGGCCAAGACAGGGGAAGCTATGGCTACACCTTC
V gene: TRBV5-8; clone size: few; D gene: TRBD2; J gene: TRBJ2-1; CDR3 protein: CASSSALAGVSYEQFF; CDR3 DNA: TGTGCCAGCAGCTCCGCTCTAGCGGGGGTAAGCTATGAGCAGTTCTTC
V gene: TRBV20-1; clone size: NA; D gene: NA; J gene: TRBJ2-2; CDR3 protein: CSASYPNTGELFF; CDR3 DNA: TGCAGTGCTAGTTATCCGAACACCGGGGAGCTGTTTTTT
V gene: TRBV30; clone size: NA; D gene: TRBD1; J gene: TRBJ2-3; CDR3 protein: CAWNGQGRSDTQYF; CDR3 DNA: TGTGCCTGGAACGGACAGGGCCGGTCAGATACGCAGTATTTT
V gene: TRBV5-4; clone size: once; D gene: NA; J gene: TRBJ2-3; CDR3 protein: CASSHDPLRGQPSTDTQYF; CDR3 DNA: TGTGCCAGCAGCCATGACCCCCTGAGAGGACAGCCGAGCACAGATACGCAGTATTTT
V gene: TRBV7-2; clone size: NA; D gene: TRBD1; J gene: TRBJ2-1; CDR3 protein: CASSLSGQNYNEQFF; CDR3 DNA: TGTGCCAGCAGCTTGTCGGGACAGAATTACAATGAGCAGTTCTTC
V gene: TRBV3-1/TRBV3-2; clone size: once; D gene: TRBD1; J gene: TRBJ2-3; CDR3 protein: CASSHGDRGTQYF; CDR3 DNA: TGTGCCAGCAGCCATGGAGACAGGGGAACGCAGTATTTT
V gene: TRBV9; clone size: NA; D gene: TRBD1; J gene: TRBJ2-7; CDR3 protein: CASSPDQGASYEQYF; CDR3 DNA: TGTGCCAGCAGCCCCGACCAGGGGGCGTCCTACGAGCAGTACTTC
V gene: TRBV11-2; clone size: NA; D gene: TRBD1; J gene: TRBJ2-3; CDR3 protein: CASSLGQGLRNTQYF; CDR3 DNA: TGTGCCAGCAGCTTAGGACAGGGCCTGAGGAATACGCAGTATTTT
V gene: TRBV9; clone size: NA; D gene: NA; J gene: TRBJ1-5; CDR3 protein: CASSVADFPQPQHF; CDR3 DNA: TGTGCCAGCAGCGTAGCAGATTTTCCTCAGCCCCAGCATTTT
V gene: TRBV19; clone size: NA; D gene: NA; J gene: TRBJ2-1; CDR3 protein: CASSIGDINNEQFF; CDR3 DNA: TGTGCCAGTAGTATTGGGGACATCAACAATGAGCAGTTCTTC
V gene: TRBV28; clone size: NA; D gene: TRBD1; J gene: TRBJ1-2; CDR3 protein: CASSSRTGDYGYTF; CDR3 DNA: TGTGCCAGCAGTTCTCGGACAGGGGACTATGGCTACACCTTC
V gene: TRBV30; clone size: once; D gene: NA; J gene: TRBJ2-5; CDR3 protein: CAWSDRNVQETQYF; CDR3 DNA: TGTGCCTGGAGTGACAGGAACGTACAAGAGACCCAGTACTTC
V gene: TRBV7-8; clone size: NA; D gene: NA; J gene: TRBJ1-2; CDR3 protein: CASSLTTGAGALYGYTF; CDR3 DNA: TGTGCCAGCAGCTTGACTACTGGGGCGGGGGCCCTCTATGGCTACACCTTC
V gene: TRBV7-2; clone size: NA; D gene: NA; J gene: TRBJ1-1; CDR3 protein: CASSEGEEVNTEAFF; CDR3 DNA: TGTGCCAGCAGCGAGGGGGAAGAGGTGAACACTGAAGCTTTCTTT
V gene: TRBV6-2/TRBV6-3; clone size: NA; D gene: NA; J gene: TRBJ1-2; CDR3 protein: CASSRGGIGYGYTF; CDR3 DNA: TGTGCCAGCAGCAGAGGGGGTATCGGCTATGGCTACACCTTC
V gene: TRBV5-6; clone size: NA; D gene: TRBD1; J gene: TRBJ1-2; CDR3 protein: CASSTRTGPYGYTF; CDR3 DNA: TGTGCCAGCAGCACCCGGACAGGCCCCTATGGCTACACCTTC
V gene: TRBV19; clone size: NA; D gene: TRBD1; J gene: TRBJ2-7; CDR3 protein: CASSADRVYEQYF; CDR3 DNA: TGTGCCAGTAGTGCGGACAGGGTCTACGAGCAGTACTTC
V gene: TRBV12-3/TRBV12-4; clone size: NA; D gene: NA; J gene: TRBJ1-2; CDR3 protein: CASSLGLYGYTF; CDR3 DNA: TGTGCCAGCAGTTTAGGGCTCTATGGCTACACCTTC
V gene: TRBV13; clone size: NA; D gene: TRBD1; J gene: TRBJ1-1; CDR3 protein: CASSMTGIGMNTEAFF; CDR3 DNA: TGTGCCAGCAGCATGACAGGGATAGGAATGAACACTGAAGCTTTCTTT
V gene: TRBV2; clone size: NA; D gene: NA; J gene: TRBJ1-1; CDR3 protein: CASRGQMNTEAFF; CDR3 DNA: TGTGCCAGCCGGGGACAAATGAACACTGAAGCTTTCTTT
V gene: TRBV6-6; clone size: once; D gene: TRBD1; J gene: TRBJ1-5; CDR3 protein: CASSRGQGSGQPQHF; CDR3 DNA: TGTGCCAGCAGTAGAGGACAGGGGTCGGGCCAGCCCCAGCATTTT
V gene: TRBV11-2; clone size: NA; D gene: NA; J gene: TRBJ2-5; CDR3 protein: CASSLTTGRIETQYF; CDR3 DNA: TGTGCCAGCAGCTTAACCACAGGTCGTATTGAGACCCAGTACTTC
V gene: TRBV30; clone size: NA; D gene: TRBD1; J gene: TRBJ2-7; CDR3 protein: CAWRGLGQGTDEQYF; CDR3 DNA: TGTGCCTGGAGGGGGTTGGGACAGGGTACCGACGAGCAGTACTTC
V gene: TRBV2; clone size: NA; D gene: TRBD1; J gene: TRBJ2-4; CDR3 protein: CASGYGQASQYF; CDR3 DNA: TGTGCCAGCGGATACGGACAGGCTTCTCAGTACTTC
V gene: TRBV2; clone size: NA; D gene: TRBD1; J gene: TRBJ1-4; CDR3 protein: CASTIQGTLNEKLFF; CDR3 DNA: TGTGCCAGCACGATACAGGGGACGCTAAATGAAAAACTGTTTTTT
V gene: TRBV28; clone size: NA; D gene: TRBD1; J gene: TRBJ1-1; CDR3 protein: CASYPPGGYTEAFF; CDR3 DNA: TGTGCCAGCTACCCCCCAGGGGGGTACACTGAAGCTTTCTTT
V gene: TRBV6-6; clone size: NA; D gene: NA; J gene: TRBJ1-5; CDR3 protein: CASNKGVDQPQHF; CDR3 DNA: TGTGCCAGCAATAAGGGGGTGGATCAGCCCCAGCATTTT
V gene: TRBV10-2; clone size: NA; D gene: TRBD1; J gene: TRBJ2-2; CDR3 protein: CASTPGGTGGEDGELFF; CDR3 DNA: TGCGCCAGCACCCCGGGGGGGACAGGGGGCGAAGACGGGGAGCTGTTTTTT
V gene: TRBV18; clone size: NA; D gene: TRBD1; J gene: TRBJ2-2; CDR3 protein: CASSGTASTGELFF; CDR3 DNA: TGTGCCAGCTCAGGGACAGCGAGCACCGGGGAGCTGTTTTTT
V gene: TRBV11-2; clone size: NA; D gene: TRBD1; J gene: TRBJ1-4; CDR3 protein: CASRTGQGFEKLFF; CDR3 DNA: TGTGCCAGCAGGACCGGACAGGGTTTCGAAAAACTGTTTTTT
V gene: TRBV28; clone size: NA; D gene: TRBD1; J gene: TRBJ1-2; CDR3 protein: CASSGQGNYGYTF; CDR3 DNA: TGTGCCAGCAGTGGACAGGGGAACTATGGCTACACCTTC
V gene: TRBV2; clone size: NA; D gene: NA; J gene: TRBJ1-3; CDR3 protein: CASSERTNSGNTIYF; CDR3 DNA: TGTGCCAGCAGTGAAAGGACAAACTCTGGAAACACCATATATTTT
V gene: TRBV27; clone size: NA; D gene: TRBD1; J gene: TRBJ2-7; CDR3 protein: CASSRIDRGQYYEQYF; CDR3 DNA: TGTGCCAGCAGCCGAATCGACAGGGGGCAATATTACGAGCAGTACTTC
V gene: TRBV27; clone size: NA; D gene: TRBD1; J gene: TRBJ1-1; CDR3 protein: CASSPIKTGGISEAFF; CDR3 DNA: TGTGCCAGCAGTCCAATCAAGACAGGGGGTATCTCTGAAGCTTTCTTT
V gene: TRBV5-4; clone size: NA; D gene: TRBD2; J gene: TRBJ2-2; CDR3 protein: CASSTLAGGPGGTGELFF; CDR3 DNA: TGTGCCAGCAGCACACTAGCGGGGGGCCCCGGGGGAACCGGGGAGCTGTTTTTT
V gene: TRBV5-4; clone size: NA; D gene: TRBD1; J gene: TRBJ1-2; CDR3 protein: CASSSPGQNGYTF; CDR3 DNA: TGTGCCAGCAGCTCACCGGGACAGAATGGCTACACCTTC
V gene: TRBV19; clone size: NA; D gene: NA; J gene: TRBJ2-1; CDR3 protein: CASNVPGDNEQFF; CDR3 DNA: TGTGCCAGTAATGTTCCAGGGGACAATGAGCAGTTCTTC
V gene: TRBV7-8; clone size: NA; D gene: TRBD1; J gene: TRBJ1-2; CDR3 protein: CASSLAAGGSYGYTF; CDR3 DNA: TGTGCCAGCAGCTTAGCTGCAGGGGGAAGCTATGGCTACACCTTC
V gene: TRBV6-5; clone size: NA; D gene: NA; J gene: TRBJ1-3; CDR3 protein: CASSKQGFSGNTIYF; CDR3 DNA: TGTGCCAGCAGCAAACAGGGCTTCTCTGGAAACACCATATATTTT
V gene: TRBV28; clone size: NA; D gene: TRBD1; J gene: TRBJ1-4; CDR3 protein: CASSGLGTGYEKLFF; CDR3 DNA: TGTGCCAGCAGTGGCTTAGGGACAGGGTACGAAAAACTGTTTTTT
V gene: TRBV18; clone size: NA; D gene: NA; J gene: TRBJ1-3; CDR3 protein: CASSSSHANSGNTIYF; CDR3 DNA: TGTGCCAGCTCATCTTCCCACGCGAACTCTGGAAACACCATATATTTT